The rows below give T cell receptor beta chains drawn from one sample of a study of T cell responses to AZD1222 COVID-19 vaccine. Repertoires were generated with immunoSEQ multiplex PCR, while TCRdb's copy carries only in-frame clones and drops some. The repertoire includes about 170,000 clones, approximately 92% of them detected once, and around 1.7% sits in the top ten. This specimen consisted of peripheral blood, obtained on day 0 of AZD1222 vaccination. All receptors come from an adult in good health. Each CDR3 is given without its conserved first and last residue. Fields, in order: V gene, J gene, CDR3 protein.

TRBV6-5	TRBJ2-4	ATSQGNTAGNIQY
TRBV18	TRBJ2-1	ASSPPGLATYDEQF
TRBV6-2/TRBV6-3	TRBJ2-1	ASSPTSGLQF
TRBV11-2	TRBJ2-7	ASSQTGGTSYEQY
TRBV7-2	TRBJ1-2	ASSLTSYGYT
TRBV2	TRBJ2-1	ASSELAGVLGNEQF
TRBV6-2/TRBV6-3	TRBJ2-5	ASSYSYQETQY
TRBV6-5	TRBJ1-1	ASSYSTVNTEAF
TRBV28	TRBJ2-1	ASSLGAFREVYQSYNEQF
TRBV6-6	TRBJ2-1	ASRNGLVPYNEQF
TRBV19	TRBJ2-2	ASSDAGTANTGELF
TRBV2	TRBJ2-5	ASNRAQETQY
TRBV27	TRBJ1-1	ASRTGKWFTEAF
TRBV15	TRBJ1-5	ATSINDRGLYSNQPQH
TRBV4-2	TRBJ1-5	ASSQYLTGNQPQH
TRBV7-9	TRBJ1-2	ASSAGTALFYGYT
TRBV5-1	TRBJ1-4	ASSGRGTNEKLF
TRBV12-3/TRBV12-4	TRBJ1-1	ASNRLMNTEAF
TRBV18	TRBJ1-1	ASSPVQGGDTEAF